This T cell receptor (beta chain) emerged from a study of T cell changes during pregnancy in multiple sclerosis. Measured with immunoSEQ multiplex PCR; TCRdb has only the in-frame clones, and not every one. The sample includes tens of thousands of clones, around 94% seen only once; the top ten take approximately 1.7%. This CDR3 is 18 amino acids long. CDR1 and CDR2 (germline): KGHSH, LQKENI. Trimming shortened V by 6 bases and J by 4 bases, and 27 bases separated the two germline ends. The receptor's source is a female donor with multiple sclerosis, enrolled in a pregnancy study. The sequencing here drew on peripheral blood, taken in the third trimester of pregnancy. The chain joins TRBV18 to TRBJ1-2, with D possibly matching TRBD1 (6 bases). DNA for the CDR3: TGTGCCAGCTCTCCTACGACAGGTCGTTTAAGACCGAGCTATGGCTACACCTTC. Translated, it gives CASSPTTGRLRPSYGYTF.